This T cell receptor beta chain was retrieved from a study of Tregs in tolerant kidney transplant recipients (dated by TCRdb to the late 2010s). Regarding the complete study: The study used TCRbeta sequencing to identify donor-specific regulatory T cells before combined kidney and bone marrow transplantation, then tracked those cells after transplant.

Related donors were used in the transplants with nonmyeloablative bone marrow transplantation, and mixed chimerism was transient in the human trials. Thawed PBMCs were FACS-sorted into unstimulated Tregs (CD4+CD25+CD127-), CD4+ non-Tregs (CD4+CD25-), CD4 cells and CD8 cells. A few combined kidney and bone marrow transplant recipients from the ITN036ST trial were included as patients, and samples were available only from these trial subjects. Healthy control blood was separated into PBMCs by Ficoll density gradient and cryopreserved, and patient PBMCs were collected both before and after transplant. For TCRbeta CDR3 sequencing, genomic DNA from the sorted cells was extracted using the QIAGEN DNeasy Blood and Tissue Kit. High-throughput TCRbeta CDR3 sequencing was carried out commercially through immunoSEQ, with PCR amplification with bias correction and internal controls included. As for how the authors treated the data: Unique productive TCRbeta sequences were defined by CDR3 nucleotide sequence where primers matched, and otherwise by CDR3 amino acid sequence together with Vbeta and Jbeta genes. As a correction for sorting error, sequences shared between sorted populations at a frequency ratio of 2:1 or less were discarded, and the remaining shared sequences were assigned to the higher population. Donor-reactive sequences were defined as at least 5-fold expanded in CFSE-low cells versus unstimulated cells, with frequency of at least 0.01% in CFSE-low cells. Repertoire divergence was quantified by Jensen-Shannon divergence using the top 100 TCRbeta sequences ranked by frequency. For any sample with multiple sequencing runs, sorting error was corrected in each run separately before the runs were pooled. TCRdb mirrors the immuneACCESS table, restricted to in-frame sequences. Some clones are absent from its copies; in checked studies, under half trace to an unresolved V gene, and the reason for the others is unknown. Clone size and the V and J calls come from that table; the DNA yielded D and trimming. This sample is represented by around 86,000 clones; roughly nine tenths of them were singletons. The ten largest clones represent more than 1.5% of the sample.

The study at large found these results: In tolerant patients, the expansion of donor-specific Tregs was greater than global Treg expansion, suggesting that the expansion was antigen-driven rather than nonspecific. Biological reproducibility was not directly assessed, although technical replication error appeared to be minimal. The study was limited by small patient numbers, and the findings need validation in larger populations and under other immunosuppression protocols. Expanding Tregs with activated donor B cells appeared to identify the most biologically relevant and donor-specific TCRbeta repertoire. For some patients, the PCR primers changed as time went on, which meant samples from those patients could not be compared with one another at the nucleotide level.

Including cysteine and phenylalanine, the CDR3 has 15 amino acids. This entry keeps only the CDR3 DNA: 45 bases, framed from base 1. V was cut back by 1 base and J by 3 bases, leaving a gap of 13 bases between them. Via the germline V gene, CDR1 is SGHTA and CDR2 FQGNSA. Concerning this clone: What this receptor recognizes is not known. One base away there is no much larger clone; base qualities are not given.

The TCR was taken from a human patient who received a combined kidney and bone marrow transplant. Some T cells may derive from the graft donor when a transplant has been performed. The input for sequencing was CD4+ T cells from blood (PBMCs), taken 24 months after the transplant. This receptor chain uses TRBV7-2 and TRBJ2-7; TRBD1 is a possible D gene, resting on 7 matching bases. DNA sequence: TGTGCCAGCAGCTTAGGCGGGACAGTGAACTACGAGCAGTACTTC. Protein translation: CASSLGGTVNYEQYF. The full variable domain, with segments outside the CDR3 supplied by the reference TRBV7-2 and TRBJ2-7 proteins, appears as GAGVSQSPSNKVTEKGKDVELRCDPISGHTALYWYRQSLGQGLEFLIYFQGNSAPDKSGLPSDRFSAERTGGSVSTLTIQRTQQEDSAVYLCASSLGGTVNYEQYFGPGTRLTVT.